These 3 T cell receptor beta chains share one sample of origin, sequenced in a study of shared clonotypes between healthy human individuals. Some clones are missing from TCRdb's copy, which holds only in-frame ones; the method was immunoSEQ multiplex PCR. The data show 2 million to 2.5 million clones, approximately 93% seen once. Sequencing was performed on naive CD4+ T cells from PBMCs. Subset noted: CD45RA+ positively selected. Receptor source: a man between 18 and 35 years old in good health. Some clones in this sample may be carry-over from other donors' samples.

The rearrangement uses TRBV27 and TRBJ2-7; 7 nucleotides line up with TRBD1. V lost 5 bases and J lost 0; bases outside the gene matches: 7. The CDR3 extends over 15 amino acids. Germline assignment: CDR1 MNHEY and CDR2 SMNVEV (reference sequence). The CDR3 reads CASSEGTEPSYEQYF. For the CDR3, the DNA is TGTGCCAGCAGTGAAGGGACAGAGCCCTCCTACGAGCAGTACTTC.

J is TRBJ2-5 and V is TRBV16, with 7 nucleotides matching TRBD1. This CDR3 has 14 residues. With 4 bases clipped from V and 2 bases from J, the junction kept 4 bases outside the gene matches. Germline assignment: CDR1 KGHSY and CDR2 FQNENV. CDR3 coding DNA: TGTGCCAGCAGCCGGGACAGAAAACAAGAGACCCAGTACTTC. The encoded protein is CASSRDRKQETQYF.

The chain recombines TRBV6-1 with TRBJ2-3; no clear D. This CDR3 contains 15 residues. V lost 2 bases and J 5 bases, leaving 14 bases between the germline ends. CDR1 and CDR2 (germline): MNHNS, SASEGT. In DNA form, the CDR3 reads TGTGCCAGCAGTGAAAGATGGGGTGGTCAAGATACGCAGTATTTT. Translated, it gives CASSERWGGQDTQYF.